One and the same sample provided the 20 T cell receptor beta chains below, sequenced in a study of cytomegalovirus exposure and HLA in healthy donors. This PCR relied on a set of 60 Vbeta primers and 13 Jbeta primers. The repertoire was sequenced with immunoSEQ multiplex PCR; TCRdb's copy has only in-frame clones and lacks some. Its table records about 210,000 clones. The specimen sequenced was PBMCs. These receptors originate from a woman in her 30s in good health and CMV-seropositive.

The chain joins TRBV5-4 to TRBJ2-3; 9 nucleotides agree with TRBD1. Germline lookup yields CDR1 SGHNT and CDR2 YYREEE (reference sequence). CDR3 size: 16 residues. V shed 4 bases, J shed 2 bases, and the junction held 8 bases outside the gene matches. As DNA, the CDR3 is TGTGCCAGCAGCGGCTGGACAGGGGTGGTCACAGATACGCAGTATTTT. This gives the protein CASSGWTGVVTDTQYF.

The V and J genes are TRBV5-4 and TRBJ2-3, with 8 bases identical to TRBD2. Per the germline V gene, CDR1 is SGHNT and CDR2 is YYREEE (reference sequence). This CDR3 spans 17 amino acids. The V segment lost 5 bases and the J segment 4 bases; nucleotides outside the gene matches: 15. The CDR3 DNA reads as TGTGCCAGCAGTCGCGCTTTGGGGACTAGTGAGGCAGATACGCAGTATTTT. Its translation: CASSRALGTSEADTQYF.

V and J are TRBV7-2 and TRBJ1-1, with D hard to call. Trimming stripped 6 bases from V and 4 bases from J, with 9 bases between. CDR3 length: 12 amino acids. CDR1 SGHTA and CDR2 FQGNSA come from the germline V gene. The CDR3 protein is CASRHTGTEAFF. CDR3 bases: TGTGCCAGCAGACACACGGGCACTGAAGCTTTCTTT. Supplemented by reference TRBV7-2 and TRBJ1-1, the full variable domain reads GAGVSQSPSNKVTEKGKDVELRCDPISGHTALYWYRQSLGQGLEFLIYFQGNSAPDKSGLPSDRFSAERTGGSVSTLTIQRTQQEDSAVYLCASRHTGTEAFFGQGTRLTVV.

The chain joins TRBV7-2 to TRBJ1-2; TRBD1 matches at 10 bases. The CDR3 extends over 14 amino acids. The V segment lost 5 bases and the J segment 3 bases; nucleotides outside the gene matches: 3. Germline lookup yields CDR1 SGHTA and CDR2 FQGNSA. CDR3 nucleotides: TGTGCCAGCAGCGGGACAGGGGACGACTATGGCTACACCTTC. Translating gives CASSGTGDDYGYTF. The full variable domain, rest sourced from reference TRBV7-2 and TRBJ1-2, is GAGVSQSPSNKVTEKGKDVELRCDPISGHTALYWYRQSLGQGLEFLIYFQGNSAPDKSGLPSDRFSAERTGGSVSTLTIQRTQQEDSAVYLCASSGTGDDYGYTFGSGTRLTVV.

The chain carries TRBV6-6 and TRBJ1-2; D perhaps matches TRBD1 (5 bases). This CDR3 comprises 14 residues. CDR1 is MNHNY, CDR2 SVGAGI, per germline (reference sequence). Between the trimmed V and J ends, which lost 5 bases and 0 bases, there was a span of 10 bases. Here the CDR3 reads CASSHGGSNYGYTF. The CDR3 DNA sequence: TGTGCCAGCAGTCACGGGGGTTCTAACTATGGCTACACCTTC.

This chain uses TRBV27 with TRBJ2-5; 8 nucleotides match TRBD1. CDR1 is MNHEY and CDR2 is SMNVEV in the germline V gene (reference sequence). V was pared by 3 bases and J by 5 bases, with 5 bases of the junction left unmatched. The CDR3 extends over 14 amino acids. CDR3 in DNA: TGTGCCAGCAGTTTCCGGACAGGGCAGGAGACCCAGTACTTC. This translates into CASSFRTGQETQYF.

The chain carries TRBV18 and TRBJ1-3, with D possibly matching TRBD1 (5 bases). The CDR3 extends over 16 amino acids. Between the trimmed V and J ends, which lost 3 bases and 0 bases, there was a span of 12 bases. Germline V gene lookup returns CDR1 KGHSH and CDR2 LQKENI. CDR3 DNA: TGTGCCAGCTCACCTCCGGGACTGTCCTCTGGAAACACCATATATTTT. Its protein product is CASSPPGLSSGNTIYF.

The chain uses TRBV6-5 and TRBJ1-2, with 7 nucleotides matching TRBD1. The CDR3 consists of 14 residues. Germline-derived CDR1 and CDR2 are MNHEY and SVGAGI. V lost 4 bases and J lost 7; bases outside the gene matches: 9. In DNA, the CDR3 is TGTGCCAGCAGTTTTCGACAGGGTTTGTCTGGCTACACCTTC. The encoded protein is CASSFRQGLSGYTF.

The chain recombines TRBV5-1 with TRBJ2-3; perhaps TRBD2 as D (5 bases). The V end was cut by 4 bases, the J end by 1 base, with 16 bases between. Germline V gene lookup returns CDR1 SGHRS and CDR2 YFSETQ. The CDR3 extends over 16 amino acids. The CDR3 protein is CASSPRLSRGTDTQYF. The CDR3 DNA follows: TGCGCCAGCAGCCCCAGACTATCACGAGGCACAGATACGCAGTATTTT.

In the case of this clone: This sample also contains other DNA sequences that code for the same CDR3. The rearrangement links TRBV6-5 to TRBJ1-5; D is possibly TRBD1 (6 bases). Germline V gene data show CDR1 as MNHEY and CDR2 as SVGAGI. The ends were cut back, 4 bases at V and 2 bases at J, with 6 bases in the middle. This CDR3 region has 13 residues. The CDR3 here is CASSSGGNQPQHF. In DNA, the CDR3 is TGTGCCAGCAGTTCAGGGGGCAATCAGCCCCAGCATTTT.

The rearrangement links TRBV7-8 to TRBJ1-5; 8 nucleotides align to TRBD1. Germline values: CDR1 SGHVS, CDR2 FQNEAQ. The CDR3 covers 13 residues. The J segment lost 5 bases and the V segment lost 4 bases, leaving 1 base of the junction unmatched. The CDR3 region has the DNA TGTGCCAGCAGCTCGGACAGGGATCAGCCCCAGCATTTT. Its protein product is CASSSDRDQPQHF.

This chain links TRBV6-4 with TRBJ2-1, with D maybe TRBD2 (5 bases). The CDR3 length is 13 residues. Between the trimmed V and J ends, which lost 8 bases and 4 bases, there was a span of 12 bases. CDR1 MRHNA and CDR2 SNTAGT come from the germline V gene. The CDR3 is CASRDPRYNEQFF. The CDR3 region has the DNA TGTGCCAGCCGGGATCCTCGGTACAATGAGCAGTTCTTC.

V is TRBV5-4 and J is TRBJ2-2, with 9 bases identical to TRBD1. After removal of 1 base from V and 4 bases from J, the junction contained 8 bases not matched to a gene. Germline V lookup: CDR1 SGHNT, CDR2 YYREEE (reference sequence). This CDR3 has 17 residues. CDR3 in amino acids: CASSLFLGTGTTGELFF. The CDR3 coding sequence is TGTGCCAGCAGCTTGTTTTTAGGGACAGGGACCACCGGGGAGCTGTTTTTT.

As regards this clone: A read error is likely, as this CDR3 ends without the conserved phenylalanine or tryptophan. The DNA is omitted, as the CDR3 cannot be located on it reliably, and the CDR3 follows TCRdb's listing. This rearrangement joins TRBV23-1 to TRBJ1-1. TRBV23-1 is designated an ORF whose function remains uncertain. The CDR3 is made up of 8 amino acids, end residues included. The chain's CDR3 is CASRRTPR.

The chain recombines TRBV5-4 with TRBJ1-2, with D possibly TRBD1 on 6 matching bases. Trimming pared 0 bases from V and 8 bases from J, leaving 17 bases between. Per the germline V gene, CDR1 is SGHNT and CDR2 is YYREEE (reference sequence). CDR3 length: 15 residues. CDR3 in DNA: TGTGCCAGCAGCTTGGATGCTGTAGGGGGTCGGGGCTACACCTTC. It encodes CASSLDAVGGRGYTF.

V usage is TRBV7-2 and J usage is TRBJ1-1; D is unresolved. CDR3 length: 11 amino acids. CDR1 and CDR2 (germline): SGHTA, FQGNSA. Trimming stripped 5 bases from V and 8 bases from J, with 9 bases between. The CDR3 DNA reads as TGTGCCAGCAGCACAGTATCCGAAGCTTTCTTT. Amino acid sequence: CASSTVSEAFF.

The gene calls are TRBV27 and TRBJ2-2, with D possibly matching TRBD1 (6 bases). The V gene lost 3 bases and the J gene lost 3 bases, with 8 bases spanning the gap. Germline V gives CDR1 MNHEY, CDR2 SMNVEV (reference sequence). The CDR3 has 14 residues. DNA for the CDR3: TGTGCCAGCAGTTTGGACAGATACACCGGGGAGCTGTTTTTT. This codes for CASSLDRYTGELFF.

The chain couples TRBV2 to TRBJ1-2; 7 bases match TRBD1. V lost 2 bases to trimming and J lost 0 bases; unmatched junction nucleotides: 6. The germline gives CDR1 SNHLY, CDR2 FYNNEI. The CDR3 has 16 amino acids. CDR3 region: CASSERRGPTNYGYTF. In DNA form, the CDR3 reads TGTGCCAGCAGTGAAAGGAGGGGGCCTACTAACTATGGCTACACCTTC.

V and J are TRBV18 and TRBJ2-5; perhaps TRBD2 as D (5 bases). Trimming took 0 bases from V and 1 from J, leaving 9 bases between them. The CDR3 runs to 15 residues. Germline lookup yields CDR1 KGHSH and CDR2 LQKENI. CDR3 residues: CASSPPMRVQETQYF. DNA for the CDR3: TGTGCCAGCTCACCACCTATGAGGGTCCAAGAGACCCAGTACTTC.

The chain combines TRBV7-2 with TRBJ1-1; 9 bases are a match to TRBD1. The CDR3 contains 17 residues. V lost 5 bases and J lost 5; bases outside the gene matches: 15. Germline-derived CDR1 and CDR2 are SGHTA and FQGNSA. CDR3 bases: TGTGCCAGCAGCCCTGGGACAGGGAGGGGAAGGCGGACTGAAGCTTTCTTT. Protein: CASSPGTGRGRRTEAFF.